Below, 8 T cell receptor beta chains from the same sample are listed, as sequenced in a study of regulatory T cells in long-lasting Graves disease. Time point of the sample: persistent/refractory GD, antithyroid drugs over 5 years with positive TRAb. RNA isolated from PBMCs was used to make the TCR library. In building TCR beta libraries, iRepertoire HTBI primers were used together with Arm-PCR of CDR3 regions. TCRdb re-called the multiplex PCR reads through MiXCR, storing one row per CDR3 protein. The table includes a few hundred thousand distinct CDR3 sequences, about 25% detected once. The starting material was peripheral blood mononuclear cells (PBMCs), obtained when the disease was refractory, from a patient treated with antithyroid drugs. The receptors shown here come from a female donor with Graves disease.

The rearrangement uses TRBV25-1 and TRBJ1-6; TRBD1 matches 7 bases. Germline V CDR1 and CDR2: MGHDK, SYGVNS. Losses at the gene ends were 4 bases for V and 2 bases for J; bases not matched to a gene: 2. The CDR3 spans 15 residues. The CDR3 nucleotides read TGTGCCAGCAGTGCGAGGGGGCCCTATAATTCACCCCTCCACTTT. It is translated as CASSARGPYNSPLHF.

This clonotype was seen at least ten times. The CDR3 region is CASKGTVSNQPQHF. For the CDR3, the DNA is TGTGCCAGCAAGGGGACGGTTAGCAATCAGCCCCAGCATTTT. This sequence joins TRBV2 and TRBJ1-5; D may be TRBD1 (5 bases). V lost 7 bases, J lost 0 bases, and 10 bases lay in between. The germline V gene encodes CDR1 SNHLY and CDR2 FYNNEI. The CDR3 has 14 amino acids.

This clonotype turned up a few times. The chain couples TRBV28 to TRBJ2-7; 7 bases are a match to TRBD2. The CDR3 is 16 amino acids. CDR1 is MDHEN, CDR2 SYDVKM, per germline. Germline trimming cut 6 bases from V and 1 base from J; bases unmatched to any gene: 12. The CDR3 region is CASSLGGTEHSYEQYF. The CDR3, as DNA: TGTGCCAGCAGCTTGGGGGGGACTGAACATTCCTACGAGCAGTACTTC.

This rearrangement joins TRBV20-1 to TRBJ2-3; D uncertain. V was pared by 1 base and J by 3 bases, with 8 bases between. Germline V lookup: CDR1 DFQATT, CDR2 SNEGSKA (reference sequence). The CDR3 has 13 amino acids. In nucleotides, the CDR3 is TGCAGTGCTAGAGTGGTAGCTACAGATACGCAGTATTTT. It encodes CSARVVATDTQYF.

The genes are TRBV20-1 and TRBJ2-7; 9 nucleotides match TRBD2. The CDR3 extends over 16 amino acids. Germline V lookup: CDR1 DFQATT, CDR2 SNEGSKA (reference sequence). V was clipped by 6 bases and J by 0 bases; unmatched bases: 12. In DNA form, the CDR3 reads TGCAGTGCCTTGCCCCCACGGACTAGCGTCTCCTACGAGCAGTACTTC. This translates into CSALPPRTSVSYEQYF.

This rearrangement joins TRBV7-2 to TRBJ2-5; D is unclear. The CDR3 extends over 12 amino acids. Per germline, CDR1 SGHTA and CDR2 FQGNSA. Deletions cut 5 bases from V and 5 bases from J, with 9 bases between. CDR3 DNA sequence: TGTGCCAGCAGCGTTGGAGTGGAGACCCAGTACTTC. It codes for CASSVGVETQYF.

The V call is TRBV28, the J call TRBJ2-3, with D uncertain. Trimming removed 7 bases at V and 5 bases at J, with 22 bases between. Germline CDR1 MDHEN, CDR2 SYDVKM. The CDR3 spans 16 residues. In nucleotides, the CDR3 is TGTGCCAGCAAACGCCTGGCCTCCCCTGGGGTAGATACGCAGTATTTT. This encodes CASKRLASPGVDTQYF.

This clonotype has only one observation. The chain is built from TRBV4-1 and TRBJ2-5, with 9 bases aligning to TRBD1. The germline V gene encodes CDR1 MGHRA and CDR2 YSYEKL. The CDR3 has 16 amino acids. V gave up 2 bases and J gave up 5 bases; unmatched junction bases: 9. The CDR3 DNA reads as TGCGCCAGCAGCCAACTACTACAGGGGGCGGGGGAGACCCAGTACTTC. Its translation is CASSQLLQGAGETQYF.